Detailed here is one T cell receptor beta chain. Its antigen is unidentified. The sample carries other DNA sequences with the same CDR3. The CDR3 is 14 residues long. Germline V gene lookup returns CDR1 KGHSH and CDR2 LQKENI. Unmatched junction bases numbered 3, after V lost 3 bases and J lost 1 base. Approximately 81 million PBMCs went into genomic DNA for unsorted samples. This sample was included in a study of shared clonotypes between healthy human individuals. Whole-study results and caveats: How much donors shared clonotypes was expected to be affected by sequencing depth.

Once extracted for a subset, genomic DNA was divided evenly among several immunoSEQ plates. The data were produced by immunoSEQ multiplex PCR, yet TCRdb's version contains in-frame clones alone and is incomplete. There are about 510,000 clones in the sample; about four fifths occur only once, and approximately 13% lies in the top ten. V is TRBV18 and J is TRBJ2-7, with TRBD1 identical over 7 bases. This clonotype was sampled from a woman in her thirties or forties in good health. Some clones in this sample may be carry-over from other donors' samples. Sequencing used PBMCs. The CDR3: CASSPGTASYEQYF. In DNA form, the CDR3 reads TGTGCCAGCTCACCCGGGACAGCATCCTACGAGCAGTACTTC.